Below, 20 T cell receptor beta chains from the same sample are listed, as sequenced in a study of blood T cells in healthy people across ages. The use of a sample-barcoded 5' primer and a J-beta primer mix characterized a second PCR of 7 to 11 cycles. TCRdb independently ran MiXCR on the 5' RACE reads; one entry per CDR3 protein. The table has around 1,500,000 distinct CDR3 sequences, 42% seen once; the top ten hold 7.9%. Sequenced material: blood. The receptor set was obtained from a woman younger than 30 in good health.

This clonotype has just a few counts. This chain connects TRBV12-3 or TRBV12-4 to TRBJ1-5; no firm D call. V was clipped by 8 bases and J by 2 bases, with 10 bases between them. The CDR3 sequence is 13 residues long. CDR3 region: CASLRGGNQPQHF. The CDR3 coding sequence is TGTGCCAGCCTGCGTGGGGGCAATCAGCCCCAGCATTTT.

V is TRBV28 and J is TRBJ1-5; D is unclear. V was trimmed by 3 bases and J by 0 bases, leaving 12 bases between them. Germline CDR1 MDHEN, CDR2 SYDVKM. This CDR3 is built from 16 residues. CDR3 residues: CASSLGRPYSNQPQHF. The CDR3 bases are TGTGCCAGCAGTTTGGGCAGGCCGTATAGCAATCAGCCCCAGCATTTT.

The chain links TRBV21-1 to TRBJ2-7; the table gives TRBD1 as D, unverified against the DNA. Near its end, the DNA agrees better with TRBJ2-5, so the J call may be wrong. TRBV21-1 is termed a pseudogene. This CDR3 contains 14 residues. CDR3 sequence reads: CASGGRQGGETQYF. DNA for the CDR3: TGTGCCAGCGGGGGTCGACAGGGCGGGGAGACCCAGTACTTC.

The gene calls are TRBV20-1 and TRBJ1-2; TRBD1 matches at 7 bases. J gave up 6 bases and V 6 bases, and 7 bases lay outside the gene matches. CDR3 length equals 12 residues. Germline V gene lookup returns CDR1 DFQATT and CDR2 SNEGSKA (reference sequence). The CDR3 region has the DNA TGCAGTGCCTCGACAGGGTATGATGGCTACACCTTC. Translation: CSASTGYDGYTF.

The rearrangement uses TRBV28 and TRBJ1-1, with D possibly being TRBD1 (5 bases). Germline V gene sequence: CDR1 MDHEN, CDR2 SYDVKM. Deletions cut 6 bases from V and 4 bases from J, with 18 bases between. The CDR3 has 15 residues. The CDR3 loop is CASRPTGSLGTEAFF. CDR3 bases: TGTGCCAGCAGGCCCACAGGTTCCCTGGGCACTGAAGCTTTCTTT. Supplemented by reference TRBV28 and TRBJ1-1, the full variable domain reads DVKVTQSSRYLVKRTGEKVFLECVQDMDHENMFWYRQDPGLGLRLIYFSYDVKMKEKGDIPEGYSVSREKKERFSLILESASTNQTSMYLCASRPTGSLGTEAFFGQGTRLTVV.

This clonotype was recorded once. The rearrangement uses TRBV6-5 and TRBJ2-7, with D maybe TRBD2 (6 bases). Germline V gives CDR1 MNHEY, CDR2 SVGAGI. The CDR3 contains 15 residues. The germline V and J ends were trimmed by 6 bases and 7 bases, with 22 bases remaining between them. CDR3 DNA sequence: TGTGCCAGCAGAAATGGGGCGGGAACCTACAATGAGCAGTACTTC. Its translation is CASRNGAGTYNEQYF.

The J gene is TRBJ2-1, the V gene TRBV11-2, with 9 bases matching TRBD2. Germline-derived CDR1 and CDR2 are SGHAT and FQNNGV. V was pared by 5 bases and J by 13 bases, with 18 bases of the junction left unmatched. The CDR3 sequence is 16 residues long. This CDR3 reads CASSVRLAEGQETQFF. In DNA form, the CDR3 reads TGTGCCAGCAGCGTTCGACTAGCGGAGGGGCAAGAGACCCAGTTCTTC.

CDR3 sequence reads: CASSGSSGGAVNEQFF. In DNA, the CDR3 is TGTGCCAGCAGTGGATCTAGCGGGGGGGCTGTCAATGAGCAGTTCTTC. V is TRBV28 and J is TRBJ2-1, with 12 bases identical to TRBD2. The V gene end was trimmed by 5 bases and the J gene end by 6 bases; junction bases not matched to a gene: 8. Germline V gene sequence: CDR1 MDHEN, CDR2 SYDVKM. This CDR3 comprises 16 residues.

V and J are TRBV29-1 and TRBJ2-1; 8 positions agree with TRBD1. The tail of the sequence fits TRBJ2-7 better, so the J call may be wrong. The CDR3 is made up of 16 amino acids. Germline CDR1 is SQVTM and CDR2 is ANQGSEA. For the CDR3, the DNA is TGCAGCGTTGATGGACAGGGTAAGGTCTCCTACAATGAGCAGTACTTC. It translates to CSVDGQGKVSYNEQYF.

This clonotype turned up a few times. V usage is TRBV3-1 and J usage is TRBJ1-2; tentative D call: TRBD1 (5 bases). This CDR3 is 14 amino acids long. The V gene lost 1 base and the J gene lost 5 bases, with 11 bases spanning the gap. Germline assignment: CDR1 LGHDT and CDR2 YNNKEL (reference sequence). For the CDR3, the DNA is TGTGCCAGCAGCCAAGGCGAGGGGCTATATGGCTACACCTTC. The encoded protein is CASSQGEGLYGYTF.

The table lists this clonotype with a few counts. The chain joins TRBV14 to TRBJ1-3; D gene ambiguous. The V gene lost 2 bases and the J gene lost 2 bases, with 1 base spanning the gap. The V gene's germline CDR1 is SGHDN and CDR2 FVKESK. This CDR3 is 12 amino acids long. CDR3: CASSQPGNTIYF. The DNA of the CDR3 is TGTGCCAGCAGCCAACCTGGAAACACCATATATTTT.

The chain recombines TRBV6-1 with TRBJ2-1; TRBD2 is a possible D gene (5 bases). The DNA matches TRBJ2-7 better at its end, which makes the J call doubtful. There are 13 residues in the CDR3. The V gene's germline CDR1 is MNHNS and CDR2 SASEGT. The CDR3, as DNA: TGTGCCTGTGGAGGAGGCTCCTACAATGAGCAGTACTTC. This translates into CACGGGSYNEQYF.

This chain links TRBV6-1 with TRBJ1-1, with TRBD1 identical over 7 bases. Germline values: CDR1 MNHNS, CDR2 SASEGT. V gave up 6 bases and J gave up 8 bases; unmatched junction bases: 15. This CDR3 is 15 amino acids long. CDR3 nucleotides: TGTGCCAGCAGCAGGAGCCATTCAGGGGGGAGAGAAGCTTTCTTT. This gives the protein CASSRSHSGGREAFF.

In its sample, this clonotype was seen a few times. The chain is built from TRBV24-1 and TRBJ2-1; TRBD1 matches at 8 bases. The germline V gene encodes CDR1 KGHDR and CDR2 SFDVKD. The CDR3 runs 15 residues. V lost 3 bases to trimming and J lost 9 bases; unmatched junction nucleotides: 9. CDR3 coding DNA: TGTGCCACCAGTGATCCTACCAAAACAGGGGGTGAGCAGTTCTTC. This gives the protein CATSDPTKTGGEQFF.

The chain joins TRBV20-1 to TRBJ1-2; the D is unclear. The CDR3 spans 10 residues. Germline V gene data show CDR1 as DFQATT and CDR2 as SNEGSKA (reference sequence). The V end lost 3 bases, the J end lost 5 bases, and 4 bases lay between the germline ends. The CDR3 coding sequence is TGCAGTGCTAGCGCTTATGGCTACACCTTC. It translates to CSASAYGYTF.

CDR3 residues: CASSPPGDRRQNEKLFF. DNA of the CDR3: TGTGCCAGCAGCCCGCCTGGTGACAGACGACAAAATGAAAAACTGTTTTTT. This chain links TRBV7-9 with TRBJ1-4; D may be TRBD1 (5 bases). The CDR3 is made up of 17 amino acids. Germline CDR1 reads SEHNR; CDR2 reads FQNEAQ (reference sequence). Deletions cut 5 bases from V and 5 bases from J, with 21 bases between. Full variable domain (remainder filled in from reference TRBV7-9 and TRBJ1-4): DTGVSQNPRHKITKRGQNVTFRCDPISEHNRLYWYRQTLGQGPEFLTYFQNEAQLEKSRLLSDRFSAERPKGSFSTLEIQRTEQGDSAMYLCASSPPGDRRQNEKLFFGSGTQLSVL.

This clonotype was counted a few times. The gene calls are TRBV29-1 and TRBJ2-1; 8 bases agree with TRBD2. J lost 3 bases, V lost 7 bases, and 8 bases had no gene match. Germline values: CDR1 SQVTM, CDR2 ANQGSEA. This CDR3 is 14 amino acids long. Here the CDR3 DNA reads TGCAGCGCTCGAGCGGGGGTCATCTACAATGAGCAGTTCTTC. The encoded protein is CSARAGVIYNEQFF.

This clonotype came up a few times. As DNA, the CDR3 is TGTGCCAGCAGTTTCGGGCCTTCCGCCGTGACCCAGTACTTC. Protein product: CASSFGPSAVTQYF. The chain is built from TRBV12-3 or TRBV12-4 and TRBJ2-5; D gene ambiguous. Trimming removed 3 bases from V and 7 bases from J, with 15 bases in between. The CDR3 spans 14 residues.

The chain joins TRBV29-1 to TRBJ1-1; 7 positions match TRBD1. With V trimmed by 8 bases and J by 1 base, 13 bases remained unmatched. CDR1 and CDR2 (germline): SQVTM, ANQGSEA. This CDR3 comprises 15 residues. The DNA of the CDR3 is TGCAGCTCTAATACGGGGCGGACAGGGAACACTGAAGCTTTCTTT. It codes for CSSNTGRTGNTEAFF.

V gene TRBV29-1 combines with J gene TRBJ2-4; 7 bases fit TRBD1. The end of the DNA is better explained by TRBJ2-7, so the J call may be wrong. The germline V gene has CDR1 SQVTM and CDR2 ANQGSEA. CDR3 length: 15 residues. For the CDR3, the DNA is TGCAGCGTTGCCCTATCGACAGGGACAAACTACGAGCAGTACTTC. It yields the protein CSVALSTGTNYEQYF.